This is a list of T cell receptor beta chains from one sample in a study of beta chain features in type 1 diabetes. The table came from immunoSEQ multiplex PCR; TCRdb's copy has only in-frame clones and leaves some out. Among hundreds of thousands of clones listed, over 13% were seen once. Sequencing used naive CD4+ T cells from blood. The receptors here all came from a man between 18 and 35 years old with type 1 diabetes. CDR3s include the opening cysteine and the closing phenylalanine or tryptophan. D genes are given only for firm matches. The size field is filled for only some rows; it gives once, few, many or a size class.

>TRBV6-6|few|TRBJ1-5|NA
TGTGCCAGCAGTTCAAGGGATCAGCCCCAGCATTTT
CASSSRDQPQHF
>TRBV6-1|NA|TRBJ2-5|TRBD1
TGTGCCAGCCAGGGACAGGCCTGGGAGACCCAGTACTTC
CASQGQAWETQYF
>TRBV18|few|TRBJ1-1|NA
TGTGCCAGCTCCCCACCGGGACGTGGGGGCACTGAAGCTTTCTTT
CASSPPGRGGTEAFF
>TRBV30|NA|TRBJ2-3|NA
TGTGCCTGGACCCGGGGTGGGACTTCACGTAGCACAGATACGCAGTATTTT
CAWTRGGTSRSTDTQYF
>TRBV29-1|few|TRBJ2-1|TRBD2
TGCAGCGTTCTGGGCCTAGCGGGGGGCGGGATTTTCGGTGAGCAGTTCTTC
CSVLGLAGGGIFGEQFF
>TRBV18|once|TRBJ1-1|NA
TGTGCCAGCTCACCACTACTCGCGGGAAACACTGAAGCTTTCTTT
CASSPLLAGNTEAFF
>TRBV6-5|few|TRBJ1-3|NA
TGTGCCAGCAGTTACACGGGGAGGAGCTCTGGAAACACCATATATTTT
CASSYTGRSSGNTIYF
>TRBV7-2|NA|TRBJ1-6|NA
TGTGCCAGCAGGAGCGATGGGGATTCACCCCTCCACTTT
CASRSDGDSPLHF
>TRBV5-1|few|TRBJ2-3|TRBD2
TGCGCCAGCAGCGTAGCGGGGATTAGCACAGATACGCAGTATTTT
CASSVAGISTDTQYF
>TRBV7-2|NA|TRBJ2-1|TRBD2
TGTGCCAGCAGCCAAACTAGCGGGAGTGGCAACAATGAGCAGTTCTTC
CASSQTSGSGNNEQFF
>TRBV6-1|few|TRBJ1-1|TRBD1
TGTGCCAGCATTCAGGACAGGACCAAGGTTGAAGCTTTCTTT
CASIQDRTKVEAFF
>TRBV4-1|NA|TRBJ1-2|TRBD1
TGCGCCAGCAGCCAAGCCTCGACAGGGGAAGTCGGCTACACCTTC
CASSQASTGEVGYTF
>TRBV7-2|few|TRBJ1-3|NA
TGTGCCAGCAGCTTAGAGACGTGGTACGGAAACACCATATATTTT
CASSLETWYGNTIYF
>TRBV6-4|NA|TRBJ2-3|NA
TGTGCCAGCAGTGACCTCAATGATACGCAGTATTTT
CASSDLNDTQYF
>TRBV18|few|TRBJ2-5|TRBD2
TGTGCCAGCTCACCTCGGACTAGCGGGGGCTACTTCCAAGAGACCCAGTACTTC
CASSPRTSGGYFQETQYF
>TRBV14|many|TRBJ2-1|NA
TGTGCCAGCAGCCAAAGGTTCCCGAGCTCCTACAATGAGCAGTTCTTC
CASSQRFPSSYNEQFF
>TRBV11-2|NA|TRBJ2-7|NA
TGTGCCAGCAGCTTGTCCCAGCTTTTGAAGCAGTACTTC
CASSLSQLLKQYF
>TRBV7-9|NA|TRBJ1-4|TRBD1
TGTGCCAGCAGGGAGGACAGGATCACTAATGAAAAACTGTTTTTT
CASREDRITNEKLFF
>TRBV11-2|NA|TRBJ2-6|NA
TGTGCCAGCAGCTTAGGCGGCGTTCCTGGGGCCAACGTCCTGACTTTC
CASSLGGVPGANVLTF
>TRBV7-2|few|TRBJ2-7|TRBD1
TGTGCCAGCAGCTTACACGGGACAGGGGTCGAGCAGTACTTC
CASSLHGTGVEQYF
>TRBV6-1|NA|TRBJ1-1|NA
TGTGCCAGCAGAGAGCCGCAGAGGTGGGTCACTGAAGCTTTCTTT
CASREPQRWVTEAFF
>TRBV11-2|NA|TRBJ1-1|TRBD1
TGTGCCAGCCGAAGACAGGGAGGCACTGAAGCTTTCTTT
CASRRQGGTEAFF
>TRBV2|few|TRBJ1-5|NA
TGTGCCAGCAGTGGGACGGGGAATCAGCCCCAGCATTTT
CASSGTGNQPQHF
>TRBV29-1|NA|TRBJ1-2|NA
TGCAGCGGCGGTGGGGGGAACTATGGCTACACCTTC
CSGGGGNYGYTF
>TRBV30|NA|TRBJ1-2|NA
TGTGCCTGGAGCCGACTGGAGGGCGGCTACACCTTC
CAWSRLEGGYTF
>TRBV14|NA|TRBJ1-2|NA
TGTGCCAGCAGCCCACCCGGACCCTATGGCTACACCTTC
CASSPPGPYGYTF
>TRBV7-2|NA|TRBJ2-2|TRBD2
TGTGCCAGCACCCTTAGCGGGATTAACACCGGGGAGCTGTTTTTT
CASTLSGINTGELFF
>TRBV5-4|few|TRBJ2-5|NA
TGTGCCAGCAGCCCAAACAGGGACCAAGAGACCCAGTACTTC
CASSPNRDQETQYF
>TRBV6-5|few|TRBJ1-3|NA
TGTGCCAGCAGTTCTGCAGGTCCTGGAAACACCATATATTTT
CASSSAGPGNTIYF
>TRBV11-2|NA|TRBJ2-7|TRBD2
TGTGCCAGCAGCTTAGCTCGCCAGGGTAGCGGGAGGGGCGAGCAGTACTTC
CASSLARQGSGRGEQYF
>TRBV15|few|TRBJ1-5|NA
TGTGCCACCAGCAGAGAACTGGGCCAGCCCCAGCATTTT
CATSRELGQPQHF
>TRBV11-2|NA|TRBJ2-1|NA
TGTGCCAGCAGCTTTGAGCCAGGTTCCGTCTACAATGAGCAGTTCTTC
CASSFEPGSVYNEQFF
>TRBV6-5|NA|TRBJ1-2|NA
TGTGCCAGCACCCCGGTTGGGGGGGTCTATGGCTACACCTTC
CASTPVGGVYGYTF
>TRBV6-5|few|TRBJ1-1|NA
TGTGCCAGCAGTTATGGGTCCAACACTGAAGCTTTCTTT
CASSYGSNTEAFF
>TRBV30|NA|TRBJ2-2|NA
TGTGCCTGGGTACAGGGTGGGGGCACCGGGGAGCTGTTTTTT
CAWVQGGGTGELFF
>TRBV10-3|few|TRBJ1-6|NA
TGTGCCATCAGCGGACAGCAAATGGACTCACCCCTCCACTTT
CAISGQQMDSPLHF
>TRBV25-1|few|TRBJ2-3|TRBD2
TGTGCCAGCAGTATAGGACTAGACCGCTGGGTGGGTGATACGCAGTATTTT
CASSIGLDRWVGDTQYF
>TRBV29-1|NA|TRBJ1-1|NA
TGCAGCGTTGATCAGGGGTCGGACACTGAAGCTTTCTTT
CSVDQGSDTEAFF
>TRBV4-1|NA|TRBJ1-2|TRBD1
TGCGCCAGCAGCCAAATCCCCGGGACAGGGGGTGCTGGCTACACCTTC
CASSQIPGTGGAGYTF
>TRBV5-4|NA|TRBJ2-5|NA
TGTGCCAGCAGCCCGGAGGGGACCCAGTACTTC
CASSPEGTQYF
>TRBV10-3|few|TRBJ2-7|TRBD1
TGTGCCGTCGATAGGTCGGGCAGGGGGAACTACGAGCAGTACTTC
CAVDRSGRGNYEQYF
>TRBV5-6|NA|TRBJ1-1|NA
TGTGCCAGCAGCTTGTATACCGAAGCTTTCTTT
CASSLYTEAFF
>TRBV5-1|NA|TRBJ1-1|NA
TGCGCCAGCAGCTATAGAGAACCCATGAACACTGAAGCTTTCTTT
CASSYREPMNTEAFF
>TRBV30|NA|TRBJ1-1|NA
TGTGCCTGGAGTGCAGGGACAAGGGGGACTGAAGCTTTCTTT
CAWSAGTRGTEAFF
>TRBV5-1|few|TRBJ1-2|TRBD1
TGCGCCAGCAGCTTGGAGGCAGGGGGCTCAAATGGCTACACCTTC
CASSLEAGGSNGYTF
>TRBV2|few|TRBJ2-6|NA
TGTGCCCCCCGTAGGGGCAAGGGCTCTGGGGCCAACGTCCTGACTTTC
CAPRRGKGSGANVLTF
>TRBV30|few|TRBJ2-2|NA
TGTGCCTGGAGTCCAGCCGGGGAGCTGTTTTTT
CAWSPAGELFF
>TRBV18|NA|TRBJ1-2|NA
TGTGCCAGCTCAACCGAGACGGACAGTGGGGGCTACACCTTC
CASSTETDSGGYTF
>TRBV27|few|TRBJ1-5|NA
TGTGCCAGCAGTTCTAGCAGGGGCAATCAGCCCCAGCATTTT
CASSSSRGNQPQHF
>TRBV7-9|NA|TRBJ2-1|TRBD2
TGTGCCAGCATCTCCCAAGGGACTAGCGGGAGTGGAGAGCAGTTCTTC
CASISQGTSGSGEQFF
>TRBV6-1|NA|TRBJ1-2|TRBD1
TGTGCCAGCAGTTTGTCGACAGGGGCTAACTATGGCTACACCTTC
CASSLSTGANYGYTF
>TRBV27|NA|TRBJ2-4|TRBD2
TGTGCCAGCAGTTTATTGGCTAGCGGGGAGAACATTCAGTACTTC
CASSLLASGENIQYF